A selection of T cell receptor beta chains follows, all from one sample in a study of cytomegalovirus exposure and HLA in healthy donors. Measured with immunoSEQ multiplex PCR; TCRdb has only the in-frame clones, and not every one. The sample lists about 140,000 clones, roughly 72% occurring once. The sample comprised PBMCs. The receptor source for this set is a middle-aged man in good health and CMV-seronegative. CDR3s include the opening cysteine and the closing phenylalanine or tryptophan. Each record gives: J gene, V gene, D gene, CDR3 length, clone size, CDR3 DNA, CDR3 protein. The D gene is left open where the match is weak. A row's size may be missing; if present it is once, few, many or a size class.

>TRBJ1-2|TRBV6-1|TRBD1|16|.
TGTGCCAGCAGTGATCCTACAGGGGAAAGGACCTATGGCTACACCTTC
CASSDPTGERTYGYTF
>TRBJ2-2|TRBV15|TRBD1|17|.
TGTGCCACCAGCAGAGTGACAGGGTACGAGAACACCGGGGAGCTGTTTTTT
CATSRVTGYENTGELFF
>TRBJ2-7|TRBV10-3|.|14|.
TGTGCCATCAGTGAACTCGGGATCTCCTACGAGCAGTACTTC
CAISELGISYEQYF
>TRBJ1-3|TRBV5-1|TRBD1|14|.
TGCGCCAGCTCGGACAGGCAGACTGGAAACACCATATATTTT
CASSDRQTGNTIYF
>TRBJ2-7|TRBV7-9|.|13|.
TGTTCCAGCAGCGAGGGCCCGATCTACGAGCAGTACTTC
CSSSEGPIYEQYF
>TRBJ1-1|TRBV28|.|12|.
TGTGCCAGCAGTTTACAGAACACTGAAGCTTTCTTT
CASSLQNTEAFF
>TRBJ2-5|TRBV6-5|TRBD1|16|.
TGTGCCAGCAGTTACTTACAGGGGGTCTTAGGAGAGACCCAGTACTTC
CASSYLQGVLGETQYF
>TRBJ2-2|TRBV6-1|TRBD2|15|once
TGTGCCAGCAGTCGTCTAGCGGCGAACACCGGGGAGCTGTTTTTT
CASSRLAANTGELFF
>TRBJ1-1|TRBV29-1|TRBD1|16|.
TGCAGCGTTGAAGATGACAGGGGGCTAGGAAACACTGAAGCTTTCTTT
CSVEDDRGLGNTEAFF
>TRBJ2-5|TRBV28|.|14|once
TGTGCCAGCAGTTTACTGGTCAGGGGAGAGACCCAGTACTTC
CASSLLVRGETQYF
>TRBJ1-2|TRBV11-2|.|15|.
TGTGCCAGCAGCCGAGAGGCAGCGACTAACTATGGCTACACCTTC
CASSREAATNYGYTF
>TRBJ2-2|TRBV6-1|.|14|.
TGTGCCAGCAGTGAAGCACAGGGCACCGGGGAGCTGTTTTTT
CASSEAQGTGELFF
>TRBJ2-7|TRBV7-2|.|15|.
TGTGCCAGCAGCTTAGATGGCAGGGTTATTTACGAGCAGTACTTC
CASSLDGRVIYEQYF
>TRBJ2-1|TRBV27|TRBD2|15|.
TGTGCCAGCAGTTTAGGGACTAGGGCTTTCAATGAGCAGTTCTTC
CASSLGTRAFNEQFF
>TRBJ2-7|TRBV13|TRBD1|14|.
TGTGCCAGCAGCTCCGGACAGGGGATAGACGAGCAGTACTTC
CASSSGQGIDEQYF
>TRBJ2-1|TRBV4-3|TRBD1|15|.
TGCGCCAGCAGCCAAGAAAGGGGGCCATGGGATGAGCAGTTCTTC
CASSQERGPWDEQFF
>TRBJ1-1|TRBV10-3|.|15|.
TGTGCCATCAGTGAGTCTCGGGGAGGTGATACTGAAGCTTTCTTT
CAISESRGGDTEAFF
>TRBJ1-2|TRBV6-4|.|18|.
TGTGCCAGCATCGGCGAACAGGAGACATCGCCCTGTAACTATGGCTACACCTTC
CASIGEQETSPCNYGYTF
>TRBJ2-7|TRBV5-4|.|12|.
TGTGCCAGCAGTGGGGCCTCCTACGAGCAGTACTTC
CASSGASYEQYF
>TRBJ1-3|TRBV7-2|.|15|.
TGTGCCAGCTCATGGGAGGGGCACTCTGGAAACACCATATATTTT
CASSWEGHSGNTIYF
>TRBJ2-7|TRBV5-1|TRBD1|16|.
TGCGCCAGCAGCTTGGGCCGGGACAGGGCCACCTACGAGCAGTACTTC
CASSLGRDRATYEQYF
>TRBJ2-4|TRBV18|.|16|.
TGTGCCAGCTCACCATCCAACTCTCTAGCCAAAAACATTCAGTACTTC
CASSPSNSLAKNIQYF
>TRBJ1-2|TRBV28|.|10|.
TGTGCCGCGGGGGACTATGGCTACACCTTC
CAAGDYGYTF
>TRBJ2-7|TRBV4-1|.|15|.
TGCGCCAGCAGCCAAGCCCGGGACATGAGGTACGAGCAGTACTTC
CASSQARDMRYEQYF
>TRBJ1-4|TRBV19|.|13|.
TGTGCCAGTGAAAGGGGTCCTAATGAAAAACTGTTTTTT
CASERGPNEKLFF
>TRBJ1-4|TRBV28|.|13|few
TGTGCCAGCAGTTTAGTAGTTCCGGGACAACCGAGCTTT
CASSLVVPGQPSF
>TRBJ2-1|TRBV7-9|TRBD1|15|.
TGTGCCAGCAGCTTAAAAGACAGGGGAACCAATGAGCAGTTCTTC
CASSLKDRGTNEQFF
>TRBJ2-3|TRBV11-3|.|14|few
TGTGCCAGCAGTTTAGGGAGGATGACAGATACGCAGTATTTT
CASSLGRMTDTQYF
>TRBJ2-7|TRBV6-5|TRBD1|15|.
TGTGCCAGCAGTAACCAAGGACAGGGACGGTACGAGCAGTACTTC
CASSNQGQGRYEQYF
>TRBJ2-1|TRBV7-9|.|12|.
TGTGCCAGCAGCTCCCGTTACAATGAGCAGTTCTTC
CASSSRYNEQFF
>TRBJ2-5|TRBV4-1|TRBD2|17|once
TGCGCCAGCAGCCAAGGGTCCGGACTAGCGGGAACGGAGACCCAGTACTTC
CASSQGSGLAGTETQYF
>TRBJ1-4|TRBV19|.|17|.
TGTGCCAGTAGTATTCTCCCAGGGATCACAACTAATGAAAAACTGTTTTTT
CASSILPGITTNEKLFF
>TRBJ2-7|TRBV30|TRBD2|14|.
TGTGCCTGGGGGAGACTAGCGGGGCCCTACGAGCAGTACTTC
CAWGRLAGPYEQYF
>TRBJ2-3|TRBV28|.|15|.
TGTGCCAGCAGTTTATTACTAGCTTACACAGATACGCAGTATTTT
CASSLLLAYTDTQYF
>TRBJ2-3|TRBV5-4|TRBD2|15|.
TGTGCCAGCACACCGGGACTAGCGGTAGTAGATACGCAGTATTTT
CASTPGLAVVDTQYF
>TRBJ2-7|TRBV10-1|.|11|.
TGCGCCAGCAGTGCCGACTACGAGCAGTACTTC
CASSADYEQYF
>TRBJ1-4|TRBV19|.|15|.
TGTGCCAGTAGTAGGAGCGTGGTAGCTAATGAAAAACTGTTTTTT
CASSRSVVANEKLFF
>TRBJ2-6|TRBV10-3|TRBD2|18|.
TGTGCCATCAGTGAGTCGGGTGGGGGGGGATCTGGGGCCAACGTCCTGACTTTC
CAISESGGGGSGANVLTF
>TRBJ2-3|TRBV6-4|TRBD2|15|few
TGTGCCAGCAGCTACCTAGCGGGATCCACAGATACGCAGTATTTT
CASSYLAGSTDTQYF
>TRBJ2-3|TRBV6-1|TRBD2|15|.
TGTGCCAGCAGTGTACTAGCGGAGAGCACAGATACGCAGTATTTT
CASSVLAESTDTQYF
>TRBJ2-4|TRBV10-3|.|16|.
TGTGCCATCAGTGAAGAAAGCCGCTACGCCAAAAACATTCAGTACTTC
CAISEESRYAKNIQYF
>TRBJ1-1|TRBV5-6|.|14|.
TGTGCCAGCAGCTTGGGGCAGGGACTCACTGAAGCTTTCTTT
CASSLGQGLTEAFF
>TRBJ2-7|TRBV19|.|15|.
TGTGCCACCGGAGGGACCGAGTCCCGCTCCTACGAGCAGTACTTC
CATGGTESRSYEQYF
>TRBJ2-5|TRBV5-8|TRBD2|18|.
TGTGCCAGCAGCTTGTCCCTGACTAGCGGGGGGCCCGATGGGACCCAGTACTTC
CASSLSLTSGGPDGTQYF
>TRBJ2-7|TRBV6-5|TRBD1|15|.
TGTGCCAGCAGCCGTGGGACAGGTCCTTCCTACGAGCAGTACTTC
CASSRGTGPSYEQYF
>TRBJ1-2|TRBV4-2|.|14|few
TGTGCCAGCAGCCCCCGACAGCTCAACTATGGCTACACCTTC
CASSPRQLNYGYTF
>TRBJ2-5|TRBV7-7|.|13|.
TGTGCCAGCAGCCGAGGCGATGGGGAGACCCAGTACTTC
CASSRGDGETQYF
>TRBJ2-5|TRBV7-2|TRBD2|15|.
TGTGCCAGCAGCTTTCTAGCGGGGGGATCGGAGACCCAGTACTTC
CASSFLAGGSETQYF
>TRBJ2-6|TRBV30|.|16|.
TGTGCCTGGAGTGTACCGGAGCCCTCTGGGGCCAACGTCCTGACTTTC
CAWSVPEPSGANVLTF
>TRBJ1-2|TRBV5-1|.|14|.
TGCGCCAGCAGCTTGGAGGTAGCGGCCTATGGCTACACCTTC
CASSLEVAAYGYTF
>TRBJ2-7|TRBV10-2|.|11|few
TGCGCCAGCAGCGACGAGGACGAGCAGTACTTC
CASSDEDEQYF
>TRBJ2-3|TRBV11-2|TRBD2|15|.
TGTGCCAGCAGCTTAGGCAGCGGGAGCATCGATACGCAGTATTTT
CASSLGSGSIDTQYF
>TRBJ1-2|TRBV19|.|13|.
TGTGCCAGTAGTATCCAGGGAAACTATGGCTACACCTTC
CASSIQGNYGYTF